This TCR beta chain was sequenced for a study of cytomegalovirus exposure and HLA in healthy donors. PCR was performed using 60 Vbeta and 13 Jbeta primers. TCRdb's copy holds only in-frame clones and misses some; the assay was immunoSEQ multiplex PCR. The data contain about 98,000 clones, 74% of them singletons. The CDR3 has 15 residues. V was pared by 5 bases and J by 5 bases, with 7 bases of the junction left unmatched. Germline-derived CDR1 and CDR2 are SGHDT and YYEEEE. The sample taken for sequencing was PBMCs. V and J are TRBV5-6 and TRBJ2-1; TRBD2 agrees at 10 bases. The receptor's source is a male donor in good health and CMV-seronegative. The CDR3 region has the DNA TGTGCCAGCAGATTTAGCGGGAGGAATCACAATGAGCAGTTCTTC. This gives the protein CASRFSGRNHNEQFF.